The 11 T cell receptor beta chains presented below share a single source sample, sequenced in a study of cytomegalovirus exposure and HLA in healthy donors. The PCR used 60 Vbeta and 13 Jbeta primers. Only in-frame clones appear in the TCRdb table, and some are missing; sequencing was by immunoSEQ multiplex PCR. This sample contains tens of thousands of clones. The sequenced sample consisted of PBMCs. The origin of the receptors is a middle-aged man in good health and CMV-seronegative.

This rearrangement joins TRBV30 to TRBJ2-4, with a possible D match to TRBD1 (6 bases). V was pared by 0 bases and J by 6 bases, with 9 bases between. The CDR3 has 13 amino acids. Germline V gene data show CDR1 as GTSNPN and CDR2 as SVGIG (reference sequence). The CDR3 loop reads CAWSVDRRNIQYF. CDR3 DNA sequence: TGTGCCTGGAGTGTAGACAGGCGAAACATTCAGTACTTC.

This rearrangement joins TRBV9 to TRBJ1-2, with D perhaps TRBD1 (5 bases). In germline, CDR1 is SGDLS, CDR2 YYNGEE. Trimming took off 0 bases at V and 8 bases at J, with 11 bases between the two ends. This CDR3 has 13 amino acids. CDR3 DNA sequence: TGTGCCAGCAGCGTAGCTGGGGGGACCGGCTACACCTTC. Its protein is CASSVAGGTGYTF.

The CDR3 DNA reads TGTGCCAGCAGCCGACAGGGGGAGAAGGGCCAAGAGACCCAGTACTTC. Translating it yields CASSRQGEKGQETQYF. The chain joins TRBV13 to TRBJ2-5, with 9 bases that match TRBD1. The CDR3 loop spans 16 amino acids. The germline V gene encodes CDR1 PRHDT and CDR2 FYEKMQ (reference sequence). The ends lost 5 bases at V and 1 base at J; junction bases unmatched: 8.

The CDR3 here is CASSLRQGSNSPLHF. CDR3 coding DNA: TGTGCCAGCAGTTTACGACAGGGAAGTAATTCACCCCTCCACTTT. The V and J genes are TRBV27 and TRBJ1-6; the match to TRBD1 covers 7 bases. Trimming removed 2 bases from V and 6 bases from J; junction bases left unmatched: 4. CDR3 size: 15 residues. CDR1 is MNHEY and CDR2 is SMNVEV in the germline V gene (reference sequence).

The chain recombines TRBV7-8 with TRBJ1-3, with 7 bases that match TRBD1. V shed 4 bases, J shed 0 bases, and the junction held 0 bases outside the gene matches. CDR1 and CDR2 from the germline V gene are SGHVS and FQNEAQ. CDR3 size: 14 residues. CDR3 residues: CASSYRGSGNTIYF. Written as DNA, the CDR3 is TGTGCCAGCAGCTACAGGGGCTCTGGAAACACCATATATTTT.

The chain combines TRBV28 with TRBJ2-7; 11 nucleotides align to TRBD2. This CDR3 region has 16 residues. With 2 bases clipped from V and 5 bases from J, the junction kept 8 bases outside the gene matches. Germline lookup yields CDR1 MDHEN and CDR2 SYDVKM. CDR3 protein: CASSLGLAGGLNEQYF. The CDR3 DNA is TGTGCCAGCAGTTTAGGGTTAGCGGGGGGGCTCAACGAGCAGTACTTC.

J is TRBJ1-1 and V is TRBV28, with 8 bases aligning to TRBD1. Looked up from germline, CDR1 is MDHEN and CDR2 is SYDVKM. This CDR3 has 14 residues. Unmatched junction bases numbered 7, after V lost 6 bases and J lost 4 bases. In nucleotides, the CDR3 is TGTGCCAGCAGACTCACGACAGGGGTCACTGAAGCTTTCTTT. Encoded protein: CASRLTTGVTEAFF.

The chain combines TRBV5-6 with TRBJ1-6; D gene uncertain. Germline values: CDR1 SGHDT, CDR2 YYEEEE. V dropped 5 bases and J dropped 3 bases, with 12 bases sitting between them. This CDR3 is built from 15 residues. Here the CDR3 reads CASSSNSVYNSPLHF. CDR3 nucleotides: TGTGCCAGCAGTTCTAACAGTGTCTATAATTCACCCCTCCACTTT.

CDR3 loop: CASSRDRGPAGSPLHF. CDR3 sequence (DNA): TGTGCCAGCAGCCGGGACAGGGGGCCCGCAGGTTCACCCCTCCACTTT. The chain recombines TRBV5-4 with TRBJ1-6, with 12 bases matching TRBD1. V was pared by 4 bases and J by 9 bases, with 8 bases of the junction left unmatched. The CDR3 has 16 amino acids. In germline, CDR1 is SGHNT, CDR2 YYREEE (reference sequence).

This chain joins TRBV19 and TRBJ1-1; the D gene is possibly TRBD1 (6 bases). V was clipped by 7 bases and J by 4 bases, with 13 bases between them. Germline CDR1 reads LNHDA; CDR2 reads SQIVND (reference sequence). The CDR3 extends over 13 amino acids. Written as DNA, the CDR3 is TGTGCCAGTAACCAGGGGCGAGCCACTGAAGCTTTCTTT. This sequence encodes CASNQGRATEAFF. Combining the CDR3 with reference TRBV19 and TRBJ1-1 gives the whole variable domain DGGITQSPKYLFRKEGQNVTLSCEQNLNHDAMYWYRQDPGQGLRLIYYSQIVNDFQKGDIAEGYSVSREKKESFPLTVTSAQKNPTAFYLCASNQGRATEAFFGQGTRLTVV.

V usage is TRBV13 and J usage is TRBJ1-2; 7 bases line up with TRBD1. J was trimmed by 5 bases and V by 6 bases; bases with no gene match: 9. Germline V gives CDR1 PRHDT, CDR2 FYEKMQ (reference sequence). The CDR3 length is 14 residues. The DNA of the CDR3 is TGTGCCAGCAGTCGCACCGGGACAGCTTATGGCTACACCTTC. Protein: CASSRTGTAYGYTF.